This T cell receptor (beta chain) was identified during a study of cytomegalovirus exposure and HLA in healthy donors. This PCR relied on a set of 60 Vbeta primers and 13 Jbeta primers. Some clones are missing from TCRdb's copy, which holds only in-frame ones; the method was immunoSEQ multiplex PCR. The sample has fewer than 200,000 clones; roughly 80% are singletons. Notes on the study in general: Later, TCR association rates were found to vary by HLA locus, highest for DRB1 and lowest for HLA-C.

Only a few counts were recorded for this clone. The antigen is unknown. The TCR sequence derives from a man younger than 45 in good health and CMV-seronegative. The sequenced sample was PBMCs.

The CDR3 spells CASSLDPSSYEQYF. DNA of the CDR3: TGCGCCAGCAGCTTGGATCCCAGCTCCTACGAGCAGTACTTC. This chain joins TRBV5-1 and TRBJ2-7; D not resolved. The CDR3 length is 14 residues. V lost 0 bases, J lost 0 bases, and 7 bases lay in between. Germline lookup yields CDR1 SGHRS and CDR2 YFSETQ.